This T cell receptor (beta chain) was profiled in a study of T cell changes during pregnancy in multiple sclerosis. From germline, CDR1 is SGHRS and CDR2 YFSETQ. Deletions cut 4 bases from V and 4 bases from J, with 18 bases between. The CDR3 is 15 amino acids. Sequencing was performed with immunoSEQ multiplex PCR; in TCRdb, only in-frame clones are kept and a portion is missing. The sample shows about 44,000 clones, about 88% of them seen only once. Specimen: CD4+ T cells from peripheral blood mononuclear cells, collected after pregnancy. The V gene is TRBV5-1, the J gene TRBJ2-7, with D possibly TRBD2 on 6 matching bases. This sequence was found in a female donor with multiple sclerosis, enrolled in a pregnancy study. The CDR3: CASSPGRTTGYEQYF. The DNA for the CDR3 is TGCGCCAGCAGCCCGGGGAGGACTACCGGTTACGAGCAGTACTTC. The entire variable domain, with the rest obtained from reference TRBV5-1 and TRBJ2-7, is as follows: KAGVTQTPRYLIKTRGQQVTLSCSPISGHRSVSWYQQTPGQGLQFLFEYFSETQRNKGNFPGRFSGRQFSNSRSEMNVSTLELGDSALYLCASSPGRTTGYEQYFGPGTRLTVT.